The T cell receptor (beta chain) under discussion was sequenced for a study of T cell responses to AZD1222 COVID-19 vaccine. General observations from the study: Only five or six AZD1222 recipients tested seropositive at baseline. Increases in Spike-specific TCR breadth and depth were seen after two AZD1222 doses.

Clones were sequenced by immunoSEQ multiplex PCR, and TCRdb holds only the in-frame ones, with some missing. In the table there are approximately 130,000 clones, roughly 90% of which are singletons. Worth noting for this clone: Its antigen is unknown.

Germline loops: CDR1 SGHTA, CDR2 FQGNSA. The CDR3 sequence is 14 residues long. With 5 bases removed from V and 10 bases from J, the gap between germline ends came to 20 bases. The clonotype was recovered from an adult who received the AZD1222 COVID-19 vaccine. Sequences were derived from peripheral blood, sampled 28 days after the second AZD1222 dose. The V gene is TRBV7-2, the J gene TRBJ1-1, with D maybe TRBD1 (6 bases). The CDR3 DNA follows: TGTGCCAGCAGCCCCCGGGCGGGGGCCATGGCAGCTTTCTTT. Its protein product is CASSPRAGAMAAFF.